This TCR beta chain was documented in a study of T cell responses to AZD1222 COVID-19 vaccine. The method was immunoSEQ multiplex PCR; TCRdb's version includes in-frame clones alone and lacks a portion of them. The sample yields 130,000 or so clones, roughly nine tenths seen once. With regard to this clone: The antigen is unknown.

Whole-study findings and limits: Across the whole spike, CD4 TCRs peaked at regions 160-218 and 743-854. Following two doses of AZD1222, Spike-specific TCR breadth and depth rose.

Germline CDR1 is LGHDT and CDR2 is YNNKEL (reference sequence). The V gene end was trimmed by 3 bases and the J gene end by 8 bases; junction bases not matched to a gene: 3. This CDR3 has 12 residues. The source material was peripheral blood, sampled 28 days after the second AZD1222 dose. This chain links TRBV3-1 (or the pseudogene TRBV3-2) with TRBJ1-2; 7 nucleotides line up with TRBD1. This sequence was found in an adult who received the AZD1222 COVID-19 vaccine. In DNA form, the CDR3 reads TGTGCCAGCAGCCAGGACAGGTACGGCTACACCTTC. As protein: CASSQDRYGYTF.